These 32 T cell receptor beta chains came from one sample sequenced in a study of shared clonotypes between healthy human individuals. Produced via immunoSEQ multiplex PCR; TCRdb's table is partial and in-frame only. Among more than 500,000 clones listed, approximately 96% were seen once. Naivety among CD8 cells was defined by CD45RO negativity and positive CCR7 selection, thereby excluding terminally differentiated effector memory CD45RA+ cells. The source material was naive CD8+ T cells sorted from blood. The origin of the receptors is a woman aged 25 to 39 in good health.

For the CDR3, the DNA is TGTGCCAGCAGCTTTTTGGGGGGCGGTCCGGCCACTGAAGCTTTCTTT. Protein: CASSFLGGGPATEAFF. The chain is built from TRBV5-6 and TRBJ1-1, with D possibly being TRBD1 (6 bases). The germline V gene has CDR1 SGHDT and CDR2 YYEEEE. The CDR3 extends over 16 amino acids. Trimming took 2 bases from V and 4 from J, leaving 18 bases between them.

J is TRBJ2-7 and V is TRBV2; 9 nucleotides line up with TRBD2. Germline CDR1 reads SNHLY; CDR2 reads FYNNEI. The CDR3 contains 17 residues. V was clipped by 3 bases and J by 2 bases; unmatched bases: 11. The CDR3 nucleotides are TGTGCCAGCAGTGATATTTTGGCTAGCGGGGAAGCCTACGAGCAGTACTTC. It codes for CASSDILASGEAYEQYF.

The sample holds one count of this clone. The V gene is TRBV15, the J gene TRBJ2-3, with TRBD1 matching over 8 bases. Germline V CDR1 and CDR2: LNHNV, YYDKDF (reference sequence). With V trimmed by 8 bases and J by 2 bases, 9 bases remained unmatched. The CDR3 has 15 residues. CDR3 DNA: TGTGCCACCCAGGACAGGGCCGCCTACACAGATACGCAGTATTTT. It encodes CATQDRAAYTDTQYF.

This rearrangement joins TRBV19 to TRBJ2-5; possibly TRBD2 for D (6 bases). Near its end, the DNA agrees better with TRBJ2-7, so the J call may be wrong. Germline loops: CDR1 LNHDA, CDR2 SQIVND (reference sequence). The CDR3 consists of 14 residues. The CDR3 DNA is TGTGCCAGTAGTATGATTAGCGGAGCCTACGAGCAGTACTTC. Protein product: CASSMISGAYEQYF.

The chain joins TRBV19 to TRBJ2-7; D not resolved. Germline V gene data show CDR1 as LNHDA and CDR2 as SQIVND (reference sequence). Trimming took 3 bases from V and 3 from J, leaving 12 bases between them. The CDR3 has 14 amino acids. The CDR3: CASSIYEDHYEQYF. The CDR3 coding sequence is TGTGCCAGTAGTATTTATGAGGACCACTACGAGCAGTACTTC.

To note about this clone: Other DNA sequences in the sample encode the same CDR3. This rearrangement joins TRBV10-3 to TRBJ2-7; D call uncertain. The germline gives CDR1 ENHRY, CDR2 SYGVKD. The CDR3 extends over 12 amino acids. V dropped 1 base and J dropped 3 bases, with 4 bases sitting between them. CDR3 DNA sequence: TGTGCCATCAGTGAGTTAGACTACGAGCAGTACTTC. This encodes CAISELDYEQYF.

V is TRBV16 and J is TRBJ1-2; D perhaps matches TRBD1 (5 bases). Trimming cost V 0 bases and J 8 bases, with 10 bases left between them. The CDR3 extends over 13 amino acids. The germline V gene has CDR1 KGHSY and CDR2 FQNENV. The CDR3 sequence: CASSQSAGIGYTF. The CDR3 DNA reads as TGTGCCAGCAGCCAATCGGCAGGGATCGGCTACACCTTC.

This clone came up a few times. This chain links TRBV19 with TRBJ2-6; D is unclear. V was trimmed by 3 bases and J by 4 bases, leaving 4 bases between them. CDR1 is LNHDA, CDR2 SQIVND, per germline (reference sequence). This CDR3 has 13 amino acids. DNA for the CDR3: TGTGCCAGTAGTATCGCAGGGGCCAACGTCCTGACTTTC. Translating gives CASSIAGANVLTF.

The genes are TRBV28 and TRBJ1-2; 8 bases fit TRBD1. V lost 4 bases and J lost 7; bases outside the gene matches: 14. The germline CDR1 and CDR2 sequences are MDHEN and SYDVKM. This CDR3 is 16 amino acids long. The CDR3, as DNA: TGTGCCAGCAGTTCCATCAGGGGGGACAGGCTGTCTGGCTACACCTTC. It specifies CASSSIRGDRLSGYTF.

The J gene is TRBJ2-2, the V gene TRBV19; 9 positions agree with TRBD1. V gave up 5 bases and J gave up 3 bases; unmatched junction bases: 10. The CDR3 has 17 residues. From germline, CDR1 is LNHDA and CDR2 SQIVND (reference sequence). CDR3: CASSPGQGRVDTGELFF. CDR3 nucleotides: TGTGCCAGTAGTCCAGGACAGGGGAGGGTGGACACCGGGGAGCTGTTTTTT.

The chain carries TRBV13 and TRBJ2-7; 13 positions agree with TRBD2. The trim removed 5 bases at V and 0 bases at J, leaving 10 bases unmatched. The CDR3 sequence is 18 residues long. CDR1 is PRHDT and CDR2 is FYEKMQ in the germline V gene (reference sequence). CDR3 in amino acids: CASSAGLAGERSSYEQYF. Written as DNA, the CDR3 is TGTGCCAGCAGCGCCGGACTAGCGGGAGAGAGGAGCTCCTACGAGCAGTACTTC. Supplemented by reference TRBV13 and TRBJ2-7, the full variable domain reads AAGVIQSPRHLIKEKRETATLKCYPIPRHDTVYWYQQGPGQDPQFLISFYEKMQSDKGSIPDRFSAQQFSDYHSELNMSSLELGDSALYFCASSAGLAGERSSYEQYFGPGTRLTVT.

The chain has TRBV27 and TRBJ1-1; D is ambiguous. This CDR3 contains 11 residues. Trimming left V 6 bases short and J 0 bases short, with 2 bases between. Looked up from germline, CDR1 is MNHEY and CDR2 is SMNVEV (reference sequence). The CDR3 sequence is CASRMNTEAFF. The DNA for the CDR3 is TGTGCCAGCAGAATGAACACTGAAGCTTTCTTT.

The chain links TRBV6-6 to TRBJ1-1; TRBD1 is a possible D gene (6 bases). The CDR3 has 12 amino acids. V lost 5 bases to trimming and J lost 11 bases, with 15 bases between them. The germline V gene encodes CDR1 MNHNY and CDR2 SVGAGI (reference sequence). The DNA for the CDR3 is TGTGCCAGCAGTCAGGACAGCATAGGTGCTTTCTTT. Protein sequence: CASSQDSIGAFF.

The J gene is TRBJ2-7, the V gene TRBV7-2; D is unresolved. Trimming removed 1 base from V and 4 bases from J, with 14 bases in between. This CDR3 has 15 amino acids. Germline lookup yields CDR1 SGHTA and CDR2 FQGNSA. Here the CDR3 reads CASSLVHSDPYEQYF. The CDR3 nucleotides read TGTGCCAGCAGCTTAGTTCACAGCGACCCTTACGAGCAGTACTTC.

The V and J genes are TRBV29-1 and TRBJ1-1; D call uncertain. Germline V lookup: CDR1 SQVTM, CDR2 ANQGSEA. CDR3 size: 12 residues. V was pared by 6 bases and J by 5 bases, with 13 bases between. This CDR3 reads CSVHTEATEAFF. The CDR3 DNA follows: TGCAGCGTCCATACAGAAGCTACTGAAGCTTTCTTT.

The V call is TRBV28, the J call TRBJ2-7; D may be TRBD2 (5 bases). The CDR3 has 13 amino acids. Trimming left V 7 bases short and J 2 bases short, with 12 bases between. Germline lookup yields CDR1 MDHEN and CDR2 SYDVKM. The CDR3 DNA reads TGTGCCAGCATGGAGCGGAATGCCTACGAGCAGTACTTC. Protein: CASMERNAYEQYF.

This sequence joins TRBV9 and TRBJ1-2, with D possibly matching TRBD1 (6 bases). Germline V gene lookup returns CDR1 SGDLS and CDR2 YYNGEE. This CDR3 has 15 amino acids. V was shortened by 3 bases and J by 1 base, with 13 bases between the two germline ends. CDR3 residues: CASSGWTENNYGYTF. The CDR3 nucleotides are TGTGCCAGCAGCGGTTGGACAGAGAATAACTATGGCTACACCTTC. The full variable domain, completed using reference TRBV9 and TRBJ1-2, is DSGVTQTPKHLITATGQRVTLRCSPRSGDLSVYWYQQSLDQGLQFLIQYYNGEERAKGNILERFSAQQFPDLHSELNLSSLELGDSALYFCASSGWTENNYGYTFGSGTRLTVV.

A single count supports this clone. The chain carries TRBV5-1 and TRBJ2-3, with 9 bases aligning to TRBD2. Germline V gene sequence: CDR1 SGHRS, CDR2 YFSETQ. This CDR3 has 17 amino acids. Trimming cost V 4 bases and J 1 base; bases outside gene matches: 10. The CDR3 region has the DNA TGCGCCAGCAGCACCCGAGCGGGAGGATTGGGCACAGATACGCAGTATTTT. Amino acids: CASSTRAGGLGTDTQYF.

V usage is TRBV5-6 and J usage is TRBJ2-3; D is perhaps TRBD2 (5 bases). Germline values: CDR1 SGHDT, CDR2 YYEEEE. The CDR3 is 14 residues long. Trimming took 3 bases from V and 2 from J, leaving 10 bases between them. The CDR3 DNA follows: TGTGCCAGCAGCTACCCGGGATTCACAGATACGCAGTATTTT. Translated, it gives CASSYPGFTDTQYF. Together with reference TRBV5-6 and TRBJ2-3, the CDR3 gives the full variable domain: DAGVTQSPTHLIKTRGQQVTLRCSPKSGHDTVSWYQQALGQGPQFIFQYYEEEERQRGNFPDRFSGHQFPNYSSELNVNALLLGDSALYLCASSYPGFTDTQYFGPGTRLTVL.

The V gene is TRBV27, the J gene TRBJ1-2; TRBD1 is a possible D gene (5 bases). CDR3 size: 13 residues. Germline CDR1 is MNHEY and CDR2 is SMNVEV (reference sequence). Trimming took 2 bases from V and 8 from J, leaving 12 bases between them. The DNA of the CDR3 is TGTGCCAGCAGTTTACGGGGGGGTCGGGGCTACACCTTC. The encoded protein is CASSLRGGRGYTF.

This sequence joins TRBV25-1 and TRBJ2-7; D is undetermined. Germline V CDR1 and CDR2: MGHDK, SYGVNS. V was trimmed by 2 bases and J by 5 bases, leaving 10 bases between them. The CDR3 contains 13 residues. CDR3 sequence (DNA): TGTGCCAGCAGTGAAAATTTTGGAAACGAGCAGTACTTC. It translates to CASSENFGNEQYF.

The DNA of the CDR3 is TGTGCCATCAGTGAGGGGGACGGGGAAGAGACCCAGTACTTC. The encoded protein is CAISEGDGEETQYF. This chain connects TRBV10-3 to TRBJ2-5, with D perhaps being TRBD1 or TRBD2 (5 bases each). CDR1 is ENHRY and CDR2 is SYGVKD in the germline V gene. V lost 2 bases, J lost 3 bases, and 10 bases lay in between. This CDR3 is built from 14 residues.

The chain links TRBV5-1 to TRBJ2-7; perhaps D is TRBD1 or TRBD2 (7 bases each). Germline values: CDR1 SGHRS, CDR2 YFSETQ. Trimming cost V 6 bases and J 4 bases, with 20 bases left between them. CDR3 length equals 15 residues. The CDR3 bases are TGCGCCAGCAAGGAGGGGGCGGGGGCCGGTTACGAGCAGTACTTC. The encoded protein is CASKEGAGAGYEQYF.

The chain carries TRBV5-6 and TRBJ2-7, with TRBD1 matching 7 bases. J was trimmed by 2 bases and V by 3 bases; bases with no gene match: 2. CDR1 is SGHDT and CDR2 is YYEEEE in the germline V gene. The length of the CDR3 is 13 residues. The CDR3 sequence: CASSSDRAYEQYF. The CDR3 DNA is TGTGCCAGCAGCTCCGACAGGGCCTACGAGCAGTACTTC.

The V and J genes are TRBV28 and TRBJ2-5, with 10 nucleotides matching TRBD1. The J call may be in error: the DNA end matches TRBJ2-7 better. The CDR3 covers 13 residues. Germline V gene data show CDR1 as MDHEN and CDR2 as SYDVKM. For the CDR3, the DNA is TGTGCCAGCAGCGACAGGGGGCTATACGAGCAGTACTTC. Its translation is CASSDRGLYEQYF.

This chain joins TRBV7-8 and TRBJ2-1; TRBD2 matches at 10 bases. This CDR3 region has 16 residues. In germline, CDR1 is SGHVS, CDR2 FQNEAQ. Losses at the gene ends were 0 bases for V and 8 bases for J; bases not matched to a gene: 7. In nucleotides, the CDR3 is TGTGCCAGCAGCTTAGCGCCTAGCGGGAGCTTCGATGAGCAGTTCTTC. Translating it yields CASSLAPSGSFDEQFF.

The CDR3 is CASSLGVGPGNTIYF. The CDR3 bases are TGTGCCAGCAGCTTAGGAGTAGGGCCTGGAAACACCATATATTTT. The chain recombines TRBV13 with TRBJ1-3; D remains ambiguous. Trimming removed 0 bases at V and 2 bases at J, with 8 bases between. Germline-derived CDR1 and CDR2 are PRHDT and FYEKMQ (reference sequence). The CDR3 consists of 15 residues.

This chain joins TRBV29-1 and TRBJ1-2; 8 nucleotides match TRBD1. This CDR3 spans 14 amino acids. V lost 7 bases and J lost 14; bases outside the gene matches: 21. CDR1 SQVTM and CDR2 ANQGSEA come from the germline V gene. The CDR3 nucleotides are TGCAGCGCCTTGGACCCGGAGAACTTCAACAGGGGGACCTTC. Protein sequence: CSALDPENFNRGTF.

The genes are TRBV27 and TRBJ2-2; tentatively, D is TRBD1 or TRBD2 (6 bases each). Trimming pared 2 bases from V and 4 bases from J, leaving 17 bases between. The CDR3 is made up of 17 amino acids. Per the germline V gene, CDR1 is MNHEY and CDR2 is SMNVEV (reference sequence). The CDR3 bases are TGTGCCAGCAGTTTAGGGGGGCTATTAGGGACCACCGGGGAGCTGTTTTTT. It is translated as CASSLGGLLGTTGELFF.

V is TRBV7-9 and J is TRBJ2-1, with a tentative D call TRBD1 (6 bases). Trimming took 5 bases from V and 2 from J, leaving 13 bases between them. From germline, CDR1 is SEHNR and CDR2 FQNEAQ (reference sequence). The CDR3 has 15 residues. Written as DNA, the CDR3 is TGTGCCAGCAGCCACCGGGACACTCCCTACAATGAGCAGTTCTTC. It codes for CASSHRDTPYNEQFF.

Comment on this clone: The sample carries other DNA sequences with the same CDR3. The gene calls are TRBV2 and TRBJ2-5; D possibly corresponds to TRBD2 (5 bases). Germline CDR1 reads SNHLY; CDR2 reads FYNNEI. V was shortened by 3 bases and J by 0 bases, with 5 bases between the two germline ends. The CDR3 has 13 amino acids. The CDR3 DNA reads as TGTGCCAGCAGTGACGGGAACCAAGAGACCCAGTACTTC. Protein sequence: CASSDGNQETQYF.

This chain joins TRBV5-6 and TRBJ2-1; D tentatively reads TRBD1 or TRBD2 (5 bases each). There are 13 residues in the CDR3. V was cut by 6 bases and J by 0 bases, with 7 bases left in between. Germline V lookup: CDR1 SGHDT, CDR2 YYEEEE. CDR3 loop: CASKGSSYNEQFF. CDR3 nucleotide sequence: TGTGCCAGCAAGGGGAGCTCCTACAATGAGCAGTTCTTC.